These 28 T cell receptor beta chains share one sample of origin, sequenced in a study of blood T cell repertoires in COVID-19. Only in-frame clones appear in the TCRdb table, and some are missing; sequencing was by immunoSEQ multiplex PCR. The table lists 410,000 or so clones, roughly 88% of them singletons. The sample was peripheral blood. Every receptor here comes from a woman younger than 45 with active or convalescent COVID-19.

The chain joins TRBV29-1 to TRBJ1-3; D is undetermined. Trimming took off 4 bases at V and 0 bases at J, with 13 bases between the two ends. CDR1 and CDR2 (germline): SQVTM, ANQGSEA. The CDR3 contains 15 residues. The chain's CDR3 is CSVVVGSFSGNTIYF. CDR3 DNA sequence: TGCAGCGTTGTTGTGGGCAGCTTCTCTGGAAACACCATATATTTT.

The V gene is TRBV15, the J gene TRBJ1-6; D perhaps matches TRBD1 (6 bases). V was clipped by 0 bases and J by 8 bases, with 11 bases between them. Germline V gene sequence: CDR1 LNHNV, CDR2 YYDKDF (reference sequence). This CDR3 is 15 amino acids long. As DNA, the CDR3 is TGTGCCACCAGCAGAGACCAGGGGCAGTATTCACCCCTCCACTTT. Translated: CATSRDQGQYSPLHF.

The gene calls are TRBV25-1 and TRBJ2-1; 7 positions agree with TRBD2. The CDR3 runs 17 residues. The germline V gene encodes CDR1 MGHDK and CDR2 SYGVNS. The V and J ends lost 3 bases and 0 bases, in that order; junction bases with no gene match: 8. The CDR3 region has the DNA TGTGCCAGCAGTGATGGGATAGCGGGCTTCTCCTACAATGAGCAGTTCTTC. This codes for CASSDGIAGFSYNEQFF.

The gene calls are TRBV29-1 and TRBJ1-1; no reliable D call. The V end was cut by 4 bases, the J end by 1 base, with 10 bases between. Per germline, CDR1 SQVTM and CDR2 ANQGSEA. The CDR3 is 13 amino acids. CDR3 in amino acids: CSVVEGENTEAFF. Here the CDR3 DNA reads TGCAGCGTTGTGGAAGGAGAGAACACTGAAGCTTTCTTT. Based on the CDR3 plus reference TRBV29-1 and TRBJ1-1, the full variable domain is SAVISQKPSRDICQRGTSLTIQCQVDSQVTMMFWYRQQPGQSLTLIATANQGSEATYESGFVIDKFPISRPNLTFSTLTVSNMSPEDSSIYLCSVVEGENTEAFFGQGTRLTVV.

V and J are TRBV6-1 and TRBJ1-1, with D unclear. Trimming cost V 3 bases and J 5 bases, with 13 bases left between them. The CDR3 length is 14 residues. Germline assignment: CDR1 MNHNS and CDR2 SASEGT. The CDR3 sequence is CASSEAGGHTEAFF. CDR3 coding DNA: TGTGCCAGCAGTGAGGCGGGAGGCCATACTGAAGCTTTCTTT.

The rearrangement uses TRBV6-5 and TRBJ2-5; 8 positions agree with TRBD1. J lost 4 bases, V lost 2 bases, and 3 bases had no gene match. Germline assignment: CDR1 MNHEY and CDR2 SVGAGI. The CDR3 has 14 amino acids. The chain's CDR3 is CASSYPGGLETQYF. The CDR3 nucleotides are TGTGCCAGCAGTTACCCAGGGGGCCTAGAGACCCAGTACTTC.

The chain is built from TRBV19 and TRBJ1-4; D not certain. V lost 3 bases and J lost 0, with 11 bases in between. CDR1 and CDR2 (germline): LNHDA, SQIVND (reference sequence). The CDR3 loop spans 16 amino acids. In nucleotides, the CDR3 is TGTGCCAGTAGTATGGGGAGGACCGCAACTAATGAAAAACTGTTTTTT. Amino acids: CASSMGRTATNEKLFF. The complete variable domain, with remaining parts taken from reference TRBV19 and TRBJ1-4, reads DGGITQSPKYLFRKEGQNVTLSCEQNLNHDAMYWYRQDPGQGLRLIYYSQIVNDFQKGDIAEGYSVSREKKESFPLTVTSAQKNPTAFYLCASSMGRTATNEKLFFGSGTQLSVL.

This chain joins TRBV19 and TRBJ1-4; D may be TRBD1 (5 bases). The V end was cut by 9 bases, the J end by 7 bases, with 15 bases between. The CDR3 runs to 13 residues. Per the germline V gene, CDR1 is LNHDA and CDR2 is SQIVND (reference sequence). Here the CDR3 DNA reads TGTGCCAGCGCGGACCTTAGGGGTGAAAAACTGTTTTTT. Amino acids: CASADLRGEKLFF.

The chain recombines TRBV6-4 with TRBJ2-1; 9 bases map to TRBD1. This CDR3 spans 15 amino acids. The germline gives CDR1 MRHNA, CDR2 SNTAGT. The ends lost 6 bases at V and 10 bases at J; junction bases unmatched: 13. CDR3 sequence reads: CASSPMGQGLGEQFF. Here the CDR3 DNA reads TGTGCCAGCAGCCCCATGGGACAGGGTCTAGGGGAGCAGTTCTTC.

The V gene is TRBV21-1, the J gene TRBJ2-5; the D call TRBD2 from the table was never checked on the DNA. TRBV21-1 counts as a pseudogene. The CDR3 consists of 15 residues. This chain's CDR3 is CASSNPYGGIETQYF. CDR3 sequence (DNA): TGTGCCAGCAGCAACCCGTATGGAGGCATCGAGACCCAGTACTTC.

This clone appeared once. V gene TRBV3-1 (or the pseudogene TRBV3-2) combines with J gene TRBJ2-4, with TRBD1 as a possible D gene (6 bases). With 1 base removed from V and 0 bases from J, the gap between germline ends came to 13 bases. The germline CDR1 and CDR2 sequences are LGHDT and YNNKEL (reference sequence). There are 17 residues in the CDR3. This CDR3 is CASSQATGLLAKNIQYF. Here the CDR3 DNA reads TGTGCCAGCAGCCAAGCAACAGGGCTGCTAGCCAAAAACATTCAGTACTTC.

The chain carries TRBV3-1 (or the pseudogene TRBV3-2) and TRBJ1-1, with 7 bases that match TRBD1. Germline V CDR1 and CDR2: LGHDT, YNNKEL (reference sequence). The CDR3 covers 13 residues. The J segment lost 4 bases and the V segment lost 7 bases, leaving 6 bases of the junction unmatched. This CDR3 reads CASKGGSGTEAFF. CDR3 bases: TGTGCCAGCAAAGGGGGCTCAGGCACTGAAGCTTTCTTT.

The V gene is TRBV11-2, the J gene TRBJ1-2, with a possible D match to TRBD1 (6 bases). This CDR3 spans 15 amino acids. V dropped 1 base and J dropped 4 bases, with 13 bases sitting between them. CDR1 is SGHAT and CDR2 is FQNNGV in the germline V gene. As DNA, the CDR3 is TGTGCCAGCAGCTTAGGTGGGGGCCCGGCCTATGGCTACACCTTC. Its protein is CASSLGGGPAYGYTF.

The chain's CDR3 is CASTRTGPFTYTF. The CDR3 DNA sequence: TGTGCCAGTACTCGGACAGGGCCCTTTACGTACACCTTC. This chain joins TRBV19 and TRBJ1-2; 8 nucleotides line up with TRBD1. The CDR3 contains 13 residues. Germline lookup yields CDR1 LNHDA and CDR2 SQIVND (reference sequence). With V trimmed by 7 bases and J by 11 bases, 12 bases remained unmatched. The complete variable domain, with remaining parts taken from reference TRBV19 and TRBJ1-2, reads DGGITQSPKYLFRKEGQNVTLSCEQNLNHDAMYWYRQDPGQGLRLIYYSQIVNDFQKGDIAEGYSVSREKKESFPLTVTSAQKNPTAFYLCASTRTGPFTYTFGSGTRLTVV.

The table lists this clone with a few counts. The rearrangement links TRBV10-3 to TRBJ2-7; 11 nucleotides agree with TRBD2. There are 18 residues in the CDR3. V lost 3 bases, J lost 5 bases, and 15 bases stayed unmatched. The germline gives CDR1 ENHRY, CDR2 SYGVKD. The CDR3 region has the DNA TGTGCCATCAGTGACCCCCTAGGGGCTAATAGCGGGGGGGACGAGCAGTACTTC. This gives the protein CAISDPLGANSGGDEQYF.

The genes are TRBV4-1 and TRBJ2-7; a weak D match, TRBD1 (5 bases). Germline V gene sequence: CDR1 MGHRA, CDR2 YSYEKL. The CDR3 consists of 15 residues. The germline V and J ends were trimmed by 4 bases and 2 bases, with 15 bases remaining between them. The CDR3 is CASSLRADSPYEQYF. The CDR3 DNA is TGCGCCAGCAGCCTCAGGGCCGACTCACCCTACGAGCAGTACTTC.

The chain couples TRBV7-2 to TRBJ2-7, with a weak D call TRBD1 (6 bases). CDR1 SGHTA and CDR2 FQGNSA come from the germline V gene. V lost 0 bases and J lost 4, with 10 bases in between. The length of the CDR3 is 14 residues. The CDR3: CASSLADSLYEQYF. The CDR3 region has the DNA TGTGCCAGCAGCTTAGCGGACAGCCTTTACGAGCAGTACTTC.

The gene calls are TRBV6-6 and TRBJ2-7, with 11 bases lining up with TRBD1. This CDR3 is built from 14 residues. Trimming cost V 5 bases and J 3 bases; bases outside gene matches: 3. CDR1 is MNHNY and CDR2 is SVGAGI in the germline V gene (reference sequence). Here the CDR3 reads CASSTGTGGYEQYF. The CDR3 bases are TGTGCCAGCAGTACCGGGACAGGGGGCTACGAGCAGTACTTC.

The chain links TRBV10-2 to TRBJ1-5; D possibly corresponds to TRBD1 (6 bases). V lost 3 bases and J 3 bases, leaving 12 bases between the germline ends. This CDR3 spans 15 amino acids. CDR1 WSHSY and CDR2 SAAADI come from the germline V gene. As DNA, the CDR3 is TGCGCCAGCAGTGAACTAGGACAGCCCAATCAGCCCCAGCATTTT. This codes for CASSELGQPNQPQHF.

The V and J genes are TRBV19 and TRBJ1-2; no clear D gene. The germline V gene has CDR1 LNHDA and CDR2 SQIVND (reference sequence). The CDR3 length is 15 residues. V was cut by 0 bases and J by 2 bases, with 10 bases left in between. CDR3 region: CASSIDLGRNYGYTF. In DNA form, the CDR3 reads TGTGCCAGTAGTATAGATCTCGGCAGGAACTATGGCTACACCTTC.

A remark on this clone: Other DNA sequences in this sample translate to the same CDR3. The CDR3 here is CASRDRGNTEAFF. The DNA for the CDR3 is TGTGCCAGCAGGGACAGGGGGAACACTGAAGCTTTCTTT. This chain uses TRBV6-5 with TRBJ1-1; 9 bases map to TRBD1. CDR1 MNHEY and CDR2 SVGAGI come from the germline V gene. Unmatched junction bases numbered 0, after V lost 6 bases and J lost 1 base. This CDR3 comprises 13 residues.

This clone was detected once. The chain links TRBV5-1 to TRBJ2-7; 10 nucleotides match TRBD1. Germline-derived CDR1 and CDR2 are SGHRS and YFSETQ. The CDR3 contains 15 residues. V lost 0 bases, J lost 3 bases, and 3 bases stayed unmatched. Here the CDR3 reads CASSLEGTGVYEQYF. DNA for the CDR3: TGCGCCAGCAGCTTGGAAGGGACAGGGGTCTACGAGCAGTACTTC. Drawing the rest from reference TRBV5-1 and TRBJ2-7, the complete variable domain is KAGVTQTPRYLIKTRGQQVTLSCSPISGHRSVSWYQQTPGQGLQFLFEYFSETQRNKGNFPGRFSGRQFSNSRSEMNVSTLELGDSALYLCASSLEGTGVYEQYFGPGTRLTVT.

The chain uses TRBV2 and TRBJ1-2; TRBD1 matches at 8 bases. The CDR3 totals 15 residues. Germline trimming cut 6 bases from V and 0 bases from J; bases unmatched to any gene: 6. Germline-derived CDR1 and CDR2 are SNHLY and FYNNEI. The CDR3 loop is CASRPQGVPNYGYTF. CDR3 DNA sequence: TGTGCCAGCAGGCCACAGGGGGTGCCTAACTATGGCTACACCTTC.

The chain links TRBV7-9 to TRBJ2-7; maybe TRBD1 (5 bases). Deletions cut 1 base from V and 5 bases from J, with 6 bases between. Germline CDR1 and CDR2: SEHNR and FQNEAQ (reference sequence). The length of the CDR3 is 12 residues. CDR3: CASSLEGNEQYF. For the CDR3, the DNA is TGTGCCAGCAGCTTAGAGGGGAACGAGCAGTACTTC.

This clone occurred once. The chain joins TRBV10-3 to TRBJ1-5; unclear D gene. Trimming pared 2 bases from V and 2 bases from J, leaving 10 bases between. The CDR3 has 15 amino acids. Germline V gene lookup returns CDR1 ENHRY and CDR2 SYGVKD. CDR3 coding DNA: TGTGCCATCAGTGAGGCGGGGTATGGCAATCAGCCCCAGCATTTT. Encoded protein: CAISEAGYGNQPQHF.

This clone was seen a few times. The gene calls are TRBV5-1 and TRBJ1-3, with D perhaps matching TRBD1 (5 bases). Trimming removed 0 bases at V and 2 bases at J, with 18 bases between. Germline V gives CDR1 SGHRS, CDR2 YFSETQ. The CDR3 sequence is 18 residues long. CDR3 amino acids: CASSLVPLQGVTGNTIYF. Written as DNA, the CDR3 is TGCGCCAGCAGCTTGGTCCCCCTTCAGGGTGTAACTGGAAACACCATATATTTT.

The J gene is TRBJ2-7, the V gene TRBV19; 9 nucleotides align to TRBD2. Germline V gene lookup returns CDR1 LNHDA and CDR2 SQIVND (reference sequence). This CDR3 spans 14 amino acids. After removal of 6 bases from V and 1 base from J, the junction contained 4 bases not matched to a gene. The CDR3 bases are TGTGCCAGTAGGCCAGCGGGAGGTTCCTACGAGCAGTACTTC. Protein: CASRPAGGSYEQYF.

This clone was detected only once. This sequence joins TRBV3-1 (or the pseudogene TRBV3-2) and TRBJ2-6; D is possibly TRBD1 (5 bases). This CDR3 region has 19 residues. Germline CDR1 is LGHDT and CDR2 is YNNKEL (reference sequence). Trimming shortened V by 0 bases and J by 1 base, and 16 bases separated the two germline ends. The CDR3 spells CASSQEFRASQSGANVLTF. The CDR3 DNA reads as TGTGCCAGCAGCCAAGAGTTCAGGGCCTCCCAGTCTGGGGCCAACGTCCTGACTTTC.